A single sample is the source of the 31 T cell receptor beta chains below, sequenced in a study of technical replicates of blood from several donors. Sequencing was performed with immunoSEQ multiplex PCR; in TCRdb, only in-frame clones are kept and a portion is missing. The sample includes about 80,000 clones, less than 95% seen only once; the top ten take 0.38%. Sequencing was carried out using T cells isolated from PBMCs. The receptors shown here come from a human donor in good health.

The V call is TRBV5-8, the J call TRBJ2-7; 8 bases align to TRBD2. Germline V CDR1 and CDR2: SGHTS, YDEGEE. The CDR3 has 17 amino acids. Trimming at V came to 4 bases and at J to 4 bases, leaving 16 bases not matched to a gene. The CDR3 nucleotides read TGTGCCAGCAGCGAAGAAGGACTAGCCTATAGGGGGTACGAGCAGTACTTC. The encoded protein is CASSEEGLAYRGYEQYF.

The V gene is TRBV9, the J gene TRBJ2-2; D uncertain. The CDR3 spans 15 residues. Per germline, CDR1 SGDLS and CDR2 YYNGEE. Trimming shortened V by 0 bases and J by 2 bases, and 8 bases separated the two germline ends. CDR3 sequence reads: CASSVGGYNTGELFF. CDR3 sequence (DNA): TGTGCCAGCAGCGTAGGAGGTTACAACACCGGGGAGCTGTTTTTT.

The chain employs TRBV7-3 and TRBJ2-3, with D unclear. Trimming removed 2 bases from V and 1 base from J, with 10 bases in between. This CDR3 region has 15 residues. Germline CDR1 reads SGHTA; CDR2 reads FQGTGA. The CDR3 is CASSLSLRGTDTQYF. The CDR3 DNA follows: TGTGCCAGCAGCTTATCTCTTCGGGGCACAGATACGCAGTATTTT. The variable domain in full, completed from reference TRBV7-3 and TRBJ2-3, reads GAGVSQTPSNKVTEKGKYVELRCDPISGHTALYWYRQSLGQGPEFLIYFQGTGAADDSGLPNDRFFAVRPEGSVSTLKIQRTERGDSAVYLCASSLSLRGTDTQYFGPGTRLTVL.

The V gene is TRBV7-3, the J gene TRBJ2-2; TRBD1 is a possible D gene (5 bases). Germline CDR1 reads SGHTA; CDR2 reads FQGTGA. This CDR3 contains 16 residues. Between the trimmed V and J ends, which lost 5 bases and 8 bases, there was a span of 21 bases. The CDR3 bases are TGTGCCAGCAGCCCCTCCCCTTCAGGGATTCGTGGGGAGCTGTTTTTT. Translating gives CASSPSPSGIRGELFF.

This clone was counted once. The rearrangement joins TRBV30 to TRBJ2-2; 8 bases fit TRBD1. J lost 8 bases, V lost 5 bases, and 7 bases had no gene match. CDR1 is GTSNPN, CDR2 SVGIG, per germline (reference sequence). The CDR3 length is 13 residues. For the CDR3, the DNA is TGTGCCTGGGGACAGGGAAGAGGAGGGGAGCTGTTTTTT. Its protein product is CAWGQGRGGELFF.

This chain connects TRBV6-1 to TRBJ1-4, with a weak D call TRBD1 (5 bases). The V gene's germline CDR1 is MNHNS and CDR2 SASEGT. V was shortened by 1 base and J by 8 bases, with 8 bases between the two germline ends. The CDR3 has 13 residues. CDR3 loop: CASSEGTLEKLFF. Written as DNA, the CDR3 is TGTGCCAGCAGTGAAGGGACACTAGAAAAACTGTTTTTT.

This chain joins TRBV29-1 and TRBJ2-7; D uncertain. With 4 bases removed from V and 3 bases from J, the gap between germline ends came to 7 bases. This CDR3 comprises 11 residues. Germline V CDR1 and CDR2: SQVTM, ANQGSEA. CDR3 nucleotides: TGCAGCGTTGTACAGAACTACGAGCAGTACTTC. Residues: CSVVQNYEQYF.

The V call is TRBV19, the J call TRBJ2-7, with TRBD2 matching over 7 bases. V lost 4 bases and J lost 1; bases outside the gene matches: 4. The V gene's germline CDR1 is LNHDA and CDR2 SQIVND (reference sequence). There are 14 residues in the CDR3. The CDR3 sequence: CASSRGGRSYEQYF. DNA of the CDR3: TGTGCCAGTAGTAGGGGGGGGAGGTCCTACGAGCAGTACTTC.

This chain connects TRBV11-3 to TRBJ1-1, with a tentative D call TRBD1 (6 bases). V was shortened by 3 bases and J by 11 bases, with 13 bases between the two germline ends. Germline V gene lookup returns CDR1 SGHNT and CDR2 YENEEA. The length of the CDR3 is 12 residues. The CDR3 is CASSFQQGRAFF. In DNA, the CDR3 is TGTGCCAGCAGCTTTCAACAGGGCAGGGCTTTCTTT.

This clone was found once. The chain carries TRBV7-8 and TRBJ2-7; D unclear. This CDR3 has 13 amino acids. Germline V CDR1 and CDR2: SGHVS, FQNEAQ. Trimming removed 3 bases from V and 1 base from J, with 7 bases in between. CDR3 region: CASSFDSSYEQYF. The CDR3 DNA sequence: TGTGCCAGCAGCTTCGACTCATCCTACGAGCAGTACTTC.

The J gene is TRBJ2-7, the V gene TRBV6-6, with TRBD2 matching over 7 bases. V was pared by 0 bases and J by 3 bases, with 5 bases of the junction left unmatched. CDR3 size: 15 residues. Looked up from germline, CDR1 is MNHNY and CDR2 is SVGAGI (reference sequence). In nucleotides, the CDR3 is TGTGCCAGCAGTTACTCGAGGGACTACTTCTACGAGCAGTACTTC. Its translation is CASSYSRDYFYEQYF.

The chain uses TRBV7-3 and TRBJ1-2; D remains unclear. The germline V gene has CDR1 SGHTA and CDR2 FQGTGA. The V gene lost 4 bases and the J gene lost 2 bases, with 14 bases spanning the gap. This CDR3 spans 15 amino acids. The CDR3 is CASSSPSLRNYGYTF. CDR3 in DNA: TGTGCCAGCAGCTCTCCTTCCCTGAGGAACTATGGCTACACCTTC.

The chain couples TRBV19 to TRBJ1-1; D is perhaps TRBD1 (6 bases). V lost 4 bases to trimming and J lost 1 base, with 13 bases between them. CDR3 length equals 15 residues. Looked up from germline, CDR1 is LNHDA and CDR2 is SQIVND (reference sequence). The chain's CDR3 is CASSSGTSSNTEAFF. In DNA form, the CDR3 reads TGTGCCAGTAGTAGTGGGACATCATCGAACACTGAAGCTTTCTTT.

The chain uses TRBV29-1 and TRBJ1-1, with no clear D. Trimming shortened V by 5 bases and J by 5 bases, and 9 bases separated the two germline ends. In germline, CDR1 is SQVTM, CDR2 ANQGSEA. This CDR3 has 11 amino acids. The CDR3 protein is CSVWGGTEAFF. For the CDR3, the DNA is TGCAGCGTTTGGGGAGGAACTGAAGCTTTCTTT.

CDR3 in DNA: TGCGCCAGCAGCCAGACAGGGGGAAGAGGTGGCTACACCTTC. Protein sequence: CASSQTGGRGGYTF. The J gene is TRBJ1-2, the V gene TRBV5-1, with 9 bases aligning to TRBD1. This CDR3 region has 14 residues. Unmatched junction bases numbered 8, after V lost 4 bases and J lost 7 bases. Germline V gene sequence: CDR1 SGHRS, CDR2 YFSETQ.

The chain links TRBV9 to TRBJ2-1; TRBD1 matches at 8 bases. Germline CDR1 and CDR2: SGDLS and YYNGEE. V trimming: 0 bases; J trimming: 9 bases; junction bases outside the gene matches: 8. CDR3 length: 15 residues. CDR3 amino acids: CASSVAAAGGGEQFF. The DNA of the CDR3 is TGTGCCAGCAGCGTAGCTGCGGCAGGGGGCGGTGAGCAGTTCTTC.

The chain carries TRBV6-5 and TRBJ2-3; the match to TRBD2 covers 11 bases. Germline assignment: CDR1 MNHEY and CDR2 SVGAGI. The J segment lost 7 bases and the V segment lost 11 bases, leaving 14 bases of the junction unmatched. This CDR3 spans 15 amino acids. The CDR3 sequence is CAAGRSGRALHTQYF. In nucleotides, the CDR3 is TGTGCCGCTGGCCGTAGCGGGAGGGCCTTACATACGCAGTATTTT.

V is TRBV27 and J is TRBJ1-2; D is undetermined. Germline values: CDR1 MNHEY, CDR2 SMNVEV (reference sequence). V lost 2 bases, J lost 2 bases, and 6 bases lay in between. This CDR3 contains 13 residues. CDR3 loop: CASSLRRNYGYTF. DNA for the CDR3: TGTGCCAGCAGTTTACGGAGGAACTATGGCTACACCTTC.

V is TRBV7-6 and J is TRBJ2-7; D is perhaps TRBD1 (6 bases). The CDR3 totals 14 residues. Looked up from germline, CDR1 is SGHVS and CDR2 is FNYEAQ. Trimming pared 4 bases from V and 0 bases from J, leaving 10 bases between. CDR3 sequence: CASSSRQDSYEQYF. DNA of the CDR3: TGTGCCAGCAGCTCCAGACAGGACTCCTACGAGCAGTACTTC.

The chain couples TRBV7-3 to TRBJ2-1; 11 bases are a match to TRBD2. This CDR3 has 14 amino acids. Germline assignment: CDR1 SGHTA and CDR2 FQGTGA. The trim removed 6 bases at V and 11 bases at J, leaving 9 bases unmatched. The CDR3 region is CASSQGLAESQQFF. CDR3 nucleotides: TGTGCCAGCAGTCAGGGACTAGCGGAATCCCAGCAGTTCTTC. Full variable domain (remainder filled in from reference TRBV7-3 and TRBJ2-1): GAGVSQTPSNKVTEKGKYVELRCDPISGHTALYWYRQSLGQGPEFLIYFQGTGAADDSGLPNDRFFAVRPEGSVSTLKIQRTERGDSAVYLCASSQGLAESQQFFGPGTRLTVL.

This clone occurred once. The V call is TRBV9, the J call TRBJ2-7, with 9 bases fitting TRBD1. Unmatched junction bases numbered 2, after V lost 2 bases and J lost 8 bases. In germline, CDR1 is SGDLS, CDR2 YYNGEE. This CDR3 region has 12 residues. CDR3 protein: CASSVDRGKQYF. CDR3 DNA sequence: TGTGCCAGCAGCGTGGACAGGGGCAAGCAGTACTTC.

V is TRBV7-9 and J is TRBJ1-3; D gene uncertain. Germline CDR1 SEHNR, CDR2 FQNEAQ (reference sequence). The CDR3 runs to 15 residues. V was shortened by 3 bases and J by 0 bases, with 9 bases between the two germline ends. Here the CDR3 reads CASSLTPNSGNTIYF. For the CDR3, the DNA is TGTGCCAGCAGCTTGACACCCAACTCTGGAAACACCATATATTTT.

The rearrangement uses TRBV28 and TRBJ1-5; perhaps TRBD1 as D (6 bases). Germline V lookup: CDR1 MDHEN, CDR2 SYDVKM. The CDR3 loop spans 20 amino acids. V lost 7 bases to trimming and J lost 0 bases, with 28 bases between them. CDR3 sequence reads: CASNGLLRDKKGYSNQPQHF. DNA for the CDR3: TGTGCCAGCAACGGACTTCTTCGGGACAAGAAAGGGTATAGCAATCAGCCCCAGCATTTT.

The chain uses TRBV7-9 and TRBJ2-1; tentative D call: TRBD2 (6 bases). The V gene lost 1 base and the J gene lost 5 bases, with 12 bases spanning the gap. The CDR3 is 15 amino acids. The V gene's germline CDR1 is SEHNR and CDR2 FQNEAQ (reference sequence). The CDR3 DNA sequence: TGTGCCAGCAGCTTAGAACGCCCTAGCGACAATGAGCAGTTCTTC. Amino acid sequence: CASSLERPSDNEQFF.

The CDR3: CASSSEAGSYPTVEQFF. The CDR3 bases are TGTGCCAGCAGCTCAGAAGCTGGCAGTTACCCGACTGTTGAGCAGTTCTTC. The chain recombines TRBV7-8 with TRBJ2-1; no clear D gene. This CDR3 contains 17 residues. V was trimmed by 4 bases and J by 9 bases, leaving 25 bases between them. Germline CDR1 reads SGHVS; CDR2 reads FQNEAQ.

The V call is TRBV6-4, the J call TRBJ1-2; D not resolved. The CDR3 has 15 residues. V lost 6 bases and J lost 3, with 17 bases in between. CDR1 and CDR2 (germline): MRHNA, SNTAGT. CDR3 sequence: CASSIQNSPYYGYTF. The DNA of the CDR3 is TGTGCCAGCAGCATTCAAAACAGCCCGTACTATGGCTACACCTTC.

About this clone: An end of the junction differs from the germline gene, which may be a read error. The chain recombines TRBV7-7 with TRBJ2-7, with 7 bases that match TRBD2. The CDR3 has 16 residues. In germline, CDR1 is SSHAT, CDR2 FNYEAQ (reference sequence). CDR3 amino acids: CASSLGVWGGTYEQYF. The CDR3 DNA reads as TGTGCTAGCAGCTTAGGTGTCTGGGGGGGGACCTACGAGCAGTACTTC.

The genes are TRBV6-5 and TRBJ2-1, with D hard to call. The germline V gene has CDR1 MNHEY and CDR2 SVGAGI. The CDR3 is made up of 15 amino acids. V lost 6 bases to trimming and J lost 0 bases, with 12 bases between them. CDR3 region: CASSVVSFSYNEQFF. The CDR3 DNA follows: TGTGCCAGCAGCGTAGTTTCCTTCTCCTACAATGAGCAGTTCTTC.

The V gene is TRBV5-1, the J gene TRBJ2-3; tentative D call: TRBD1 (6 bases). This CDR3 has 13 amino acids. Germline V gene data show CDR1 as SGHRS and CDR2 as YFSETQ. The ends were cut back, 4 bases at V and 3 bases at J, with 9 bases in the middle. The CDR3 spells CASSTDSTDTQYF. DNA of the CDR3: TGCGCCAGCAGCACGGACAGTACAGATACGCAGTATTTT.

The gene calls are TRBV2 and TRBJ2-3; TRBD2 is a possible D gene (6 bases). The CDR3 is 14 residues long. Germline V gives CDR1 SNHLY, CDR2 FYNNEI. The germline V and J ends were trimmed by 5 bases and 2 bases, with 11 bases remaining between them. The DNA for the CDR3 is TGTGCCAGCAGTTTGGCGGGACTCACAGATACGCAGTATTTT. Translating it yields CASSLAGLTDTQYF.

J is TRBJ1-3 and V is TRBV11-3; 9 bases agree with TRBD1. Germline values: CDR1 SGHNT, CDR2 YENEEA. Trimming cost V 5 bases and J 6 bases; bases outside gene matches: 5. The CDR3 sequence is 14 residues long. The CDR3 region has the DNA TGTGCCAGCAGCCCCTGGGACAGGGAAAACACCATATATTTT. Protein product: CASSPWDRENTIYF.